Below are 5 T cell receptor beta chains sequenced from a single sample in a study of regulatory T cells in long-lasting Graves disease. Time point of the sample: newly diagnosed GD, antithyroid drugs for less than 3 months. The authors made the TCR library using RNA they extracted from PBMCs. Building of the TCR beta libraries involved iRepertoire HTBI primers and Arm-PCR of CDR3 regions. One entry per CDR3 protein results from TCRdb running MiXCR on the multiplex PCR reads. The sample holds roughly 530,000 distinct CDR3 sequences, approximately 16% seen once. These records were also assigned to another study, of T cells in Graves' hyperthyroidism and ophthalmopathy.

The sample here was peripheral blood mononuclear cells (PBMCs), taken at new diagnosis, from a patient treated with antithyroid drugs. These receptors all stem from a middle-aged woman with Graves disease.

This clonotype appeared many times. This chain joins TRBV18 and TRBJ1-1; D remains unclear. Trimming cost V 1 base and J 0 bases, with 9 bases left between them. The CDR3 is 15 residues long. Germline assignment: CDR1 KGHSH and CDR2 LQKENI. The CDR3 DNA is TGTGCCAGCTCACCACGGGCCGGGATGAACACTGAAGCTTTCTTT. It encodes CASSPRAGMNTEAFF.

The chain couples TRBV10-2 to TRBJ1-3; tentatively, D is TRBD1 (5 bases). With 3 bases removed from V and 2 bases from J, the gap between germline ends came to 5 bases. Germline V CDR1 and CDR2: WSHSY, SAAADI. This CDR3 is 13 amino acids long. CDR3 sequence: CASSEQAGNTIYF. Here the CDR3 DNA reads TGCGCCAGCAGTGAACAGGCTGGAAACACCATATATTTT.

This clonotype was seen more than once but under ten times. A clone one base away is much larger, so this may be a read error. The chain is built from TRBV28 and TRBJ1-1; D is unclear. The CDR3 totals 16 residues. The V end was cut by 7 bases, the J end by 6 bases, with 24 bases between. Germline CDR1 is MDHEN and CDR2 is SYDVKM. CDR3 residues: CASTTPGFSANAEAFF. The CDR3 nucleotides are TGTGCCAGCACCACCCCGGGGTTCTCAGCTAACGCTGAAGCTTTCTTT.

In this sample, this clonotype turned up a few times. The chain joins TRBV12-3 or TRBV12-4 to TRBJ2-1, with a possible D match to TRBD1 (6 bases). The CDR3 length is 13 residues. Trimming shortened V by 6 bases and J by 8 bases, and 14 bases separated the two germline ends. CDR3 sequence: CASRLDRLDEQFF. Here the CDR3 DNA reads TGTGCCAGCAGGCTCGACAGGTTGGATGAGCAGTTCTTC.

This clonotype was picked up many times. The rearrangement joins TRBV12-3 or TRBV12-4 to TRBJ1-2; weak D call: TRBD1 (5 bases). The ends were cut back, 5 bases at V and 5 bases at J, with 12 bases in the middle. The CDR3 runs to 13 residues. The CDR3 spells CASSPGGFYGYTF. The CDR3 region has the DNA TGTGCCAGCAGTCCGGGGGGGTTTTATGGCTACACCTTC.